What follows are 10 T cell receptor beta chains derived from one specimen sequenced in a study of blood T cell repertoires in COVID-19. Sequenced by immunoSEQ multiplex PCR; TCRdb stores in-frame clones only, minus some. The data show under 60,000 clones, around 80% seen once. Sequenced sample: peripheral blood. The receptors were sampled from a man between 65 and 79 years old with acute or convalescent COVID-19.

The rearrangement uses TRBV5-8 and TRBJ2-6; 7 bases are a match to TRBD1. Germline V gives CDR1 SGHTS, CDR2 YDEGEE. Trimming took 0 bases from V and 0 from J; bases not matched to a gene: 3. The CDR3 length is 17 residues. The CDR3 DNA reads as TGTGCCAGCAGCTTGGGGGACAGCCCCTCTGGGGCCAACGTCCTGACTTTC. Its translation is CASSLGDSPSGANVLTF.

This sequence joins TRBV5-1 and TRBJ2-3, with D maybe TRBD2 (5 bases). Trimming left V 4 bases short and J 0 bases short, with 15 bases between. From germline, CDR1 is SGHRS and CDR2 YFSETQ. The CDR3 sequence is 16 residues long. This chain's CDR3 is CASSPRTHLSTDTQYF. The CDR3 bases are TGCGCCAGCAGCCCCCGGACTCACCTTAGCACAGATACGCAGTATTTT.

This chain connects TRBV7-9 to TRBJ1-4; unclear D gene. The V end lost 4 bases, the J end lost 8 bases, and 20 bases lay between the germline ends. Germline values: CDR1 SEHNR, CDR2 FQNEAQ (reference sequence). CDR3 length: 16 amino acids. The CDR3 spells CASSSLSSGIDEKLFF. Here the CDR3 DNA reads TGTGCCAGCAGCTCACTGTCATCGGGAATTGACGAAAAACTGTTTTTT.

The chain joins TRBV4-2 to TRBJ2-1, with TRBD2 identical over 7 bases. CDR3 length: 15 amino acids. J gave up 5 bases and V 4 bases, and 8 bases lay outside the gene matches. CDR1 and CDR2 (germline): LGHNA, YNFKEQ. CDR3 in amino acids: CASSRTSGPDNEQFF. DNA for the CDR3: TGTGCCAGCAGCCGGACTAGTGGGCCCGACAATGAGCAGTTCTTC.

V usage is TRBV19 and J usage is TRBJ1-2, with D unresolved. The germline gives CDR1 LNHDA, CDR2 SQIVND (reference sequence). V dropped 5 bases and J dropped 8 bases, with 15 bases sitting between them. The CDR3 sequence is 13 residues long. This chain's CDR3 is CASSGRDTRGYTF. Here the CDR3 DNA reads TGTGCCAGTAGTGGGAGGGATACGCGAGGCTACACCTTC. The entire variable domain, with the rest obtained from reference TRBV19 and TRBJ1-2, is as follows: DGGITQSPKYLFRKEGQNVTLSCEQNLNHDAMYWYRQDPGQGLRLIYYSQIVNDFQKGDIAEGYSVSREKKESFPLTVTSAQKNPTAFYLCASSGRDTRGYTFGSGTRLTVV.

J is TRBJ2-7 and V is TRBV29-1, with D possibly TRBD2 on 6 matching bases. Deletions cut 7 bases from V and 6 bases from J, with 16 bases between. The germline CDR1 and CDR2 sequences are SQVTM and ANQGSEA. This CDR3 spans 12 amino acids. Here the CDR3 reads CSARDWAAEQYF. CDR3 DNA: TGCAGCGCTCGGGACTGGGCAGCCGAGCAGTACTTC.

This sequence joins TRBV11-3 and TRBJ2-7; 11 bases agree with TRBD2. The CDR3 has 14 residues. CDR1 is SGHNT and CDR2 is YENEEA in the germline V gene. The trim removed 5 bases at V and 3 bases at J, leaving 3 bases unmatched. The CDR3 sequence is CASSPGTSGYEQYF. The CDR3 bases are TGTGCCAGCAGCCCAGGGACTAGCGGCTACGAGCAGTACTTC.

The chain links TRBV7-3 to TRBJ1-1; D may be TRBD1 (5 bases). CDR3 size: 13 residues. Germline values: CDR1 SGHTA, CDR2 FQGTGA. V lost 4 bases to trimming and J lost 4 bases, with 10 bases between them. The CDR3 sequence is CASSSQGGTEAFF. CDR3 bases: TGTGCCAGCAGCTCCCAGGGTGGCACTGAAGCTTTCTTT.

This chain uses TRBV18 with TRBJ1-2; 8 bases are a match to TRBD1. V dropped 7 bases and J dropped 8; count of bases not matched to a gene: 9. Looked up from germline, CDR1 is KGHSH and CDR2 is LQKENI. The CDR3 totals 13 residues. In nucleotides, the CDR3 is TGTGCCAGCTTCGGACAGGGCGTAGGAGGCTACACCTTC. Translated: CASFGQGVGGYTF. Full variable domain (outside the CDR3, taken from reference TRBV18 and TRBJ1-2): NAGVMQNPRHLVRRRGQEARLRCSPMKGHSHVYWYRQLPEEGLKFMVYLQKENIIDESGMPKERFSAEFPKEGPSILRIQQVVRGDSAAYFCASFGQGVGGYTFGSGTRLTVV.

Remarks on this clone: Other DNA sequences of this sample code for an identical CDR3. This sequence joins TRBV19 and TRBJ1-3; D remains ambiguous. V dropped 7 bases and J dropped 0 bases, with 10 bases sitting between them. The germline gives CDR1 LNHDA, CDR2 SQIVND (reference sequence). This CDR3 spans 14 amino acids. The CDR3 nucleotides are TGTGCCAGTAAGGTGAGGAGCTCTGGAAACACCATATATTTT. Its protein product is CASKVRSSGNTIYF.